This T cell receptor (beta chain) originates from a study of vaccination and CD4 T cells after COVID-19. Regarding this clonotype: Its target is unknown.

The Oncomine TCR Beta short-read assay was what sequenced the DNA obtained from cultured CD4+ T cells. The authors extracted genomic DNA from cultured CD4+ T cells. TCRdb re-called the PCR reads through MiXCR, storing one row per CDR3 protein. The data contain over 9,500 distinct CDR3 sequences, less than 55% of them singletons. This CDR3 region has 15 residues. V shed 5 bases and J 1 base; nucleotides not matched to a gene: 6. Treatment noted: roughly 11-day PBMC culture with coronavirus spike peptide pools or control peptides (ViraFEST assay). The sequences come from cultured CD4+ T cells from blood, collected after SARS-CoV-2 vaccination. The source is a human donor with COVID-19. The gene calls are TRBV12-3 or TRBV12-4 and TRBJ1-1; TRBD1 agrees at 8 bases. DNA of the CDR3: TGTGCCAGCAGTCCAGGGGGCACGGCGAACACTGAAGCTTTCTTT. It encodes CASSPGGTANTEAFF.